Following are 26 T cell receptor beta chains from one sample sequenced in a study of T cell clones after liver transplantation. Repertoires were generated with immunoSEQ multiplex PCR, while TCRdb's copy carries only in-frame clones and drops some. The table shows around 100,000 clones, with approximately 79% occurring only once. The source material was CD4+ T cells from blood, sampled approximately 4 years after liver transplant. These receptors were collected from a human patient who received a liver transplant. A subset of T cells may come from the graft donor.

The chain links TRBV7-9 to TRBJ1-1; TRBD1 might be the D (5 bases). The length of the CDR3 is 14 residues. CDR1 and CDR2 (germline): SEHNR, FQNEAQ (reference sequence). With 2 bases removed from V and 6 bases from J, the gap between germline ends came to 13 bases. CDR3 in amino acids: CASSLTTGGAEAFF. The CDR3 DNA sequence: TGTGCCAGCAGCTTAACTACCGGGGGGGCTGAAGCTTTCTTT.

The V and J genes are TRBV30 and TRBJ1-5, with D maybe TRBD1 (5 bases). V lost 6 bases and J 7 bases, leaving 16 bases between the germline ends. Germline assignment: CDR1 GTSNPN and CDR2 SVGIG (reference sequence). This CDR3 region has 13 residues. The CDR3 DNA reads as TGTGCCTGTTCGGGCGGGGCGGACCAGCCCCAGCATTTT. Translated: CACSGGADQPQHF.

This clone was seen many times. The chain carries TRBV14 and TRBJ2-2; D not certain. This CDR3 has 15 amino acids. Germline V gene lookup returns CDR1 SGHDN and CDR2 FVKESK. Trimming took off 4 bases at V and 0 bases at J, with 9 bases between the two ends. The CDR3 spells CASSLTRTNTGELFF. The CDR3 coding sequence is TGTGCCAGCAGCCTGACTCGGACGAACACCGGGGAGCTGTTTTTT. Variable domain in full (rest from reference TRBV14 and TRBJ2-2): EAGVTQFPSHSVIEKGQTVTLRCDPISGHDNLYWYRRVMGKEIKFLLHFVKESKQDESGMPNNRFLAERTGGTYSTLKVQPAELEDSGVYFCASSLTRTNTGELFFGEGSRLTVL.

The CDR3 DNA reads TGTGCCAGCAGCGTAGCGAATTCACCCCTCCACTTT. Encoded protein: CASSVANSPLHF. The chain is built from TRBV9 and TRBJ1-6; D gene unclear. CDR1 and CDR2 (germline): SGDLS, YYNGEE. V lost 0 bases to trimming and J lost 7 bases, with 2 bases between them. The CDR3 sequence is 12 residues long.

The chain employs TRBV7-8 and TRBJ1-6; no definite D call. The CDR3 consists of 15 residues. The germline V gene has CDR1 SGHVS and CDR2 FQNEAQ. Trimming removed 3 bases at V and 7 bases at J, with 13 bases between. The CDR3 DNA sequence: TGTGCCAGCAGCTTGTTTGGAGAGGTAAATTCACCCCTCCACTTT. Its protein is CASSLFGEVNSPLHF.

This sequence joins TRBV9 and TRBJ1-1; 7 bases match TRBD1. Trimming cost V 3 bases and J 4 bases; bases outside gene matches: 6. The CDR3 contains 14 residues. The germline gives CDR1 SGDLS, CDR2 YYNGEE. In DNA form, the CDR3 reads TGTGCCAGCAGCGCCAGGGGGTCCGGCACTGAAGCTTTCTTT. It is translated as CASSARGSGTEAFF.

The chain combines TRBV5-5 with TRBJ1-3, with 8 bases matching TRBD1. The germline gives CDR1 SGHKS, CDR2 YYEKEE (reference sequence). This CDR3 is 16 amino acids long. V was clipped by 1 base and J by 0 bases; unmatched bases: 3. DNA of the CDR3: TGTGCCAGCAGCTTGTCCGGGACAGGCTCTGGAAACACCATATATTTT. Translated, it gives CASSLSGTGSGNTIYF.

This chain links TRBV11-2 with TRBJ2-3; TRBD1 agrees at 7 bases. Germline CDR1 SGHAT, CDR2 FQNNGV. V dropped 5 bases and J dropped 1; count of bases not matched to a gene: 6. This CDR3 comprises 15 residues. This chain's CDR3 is CASSRQGGGTDTQYF. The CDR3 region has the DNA TGTGCCAGCAGCAGACAGGGTGGCGGCACAGATACGCAGTATTTT.

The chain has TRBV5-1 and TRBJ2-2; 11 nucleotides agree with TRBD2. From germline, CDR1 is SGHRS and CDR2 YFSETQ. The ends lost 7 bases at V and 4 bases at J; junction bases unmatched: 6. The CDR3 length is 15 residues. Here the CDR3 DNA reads TGCGCCAGCGATCCGGGACTAGCGGCCACCGGGGAGCTGTTTTTT. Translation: CASDPGLAATGELFF.

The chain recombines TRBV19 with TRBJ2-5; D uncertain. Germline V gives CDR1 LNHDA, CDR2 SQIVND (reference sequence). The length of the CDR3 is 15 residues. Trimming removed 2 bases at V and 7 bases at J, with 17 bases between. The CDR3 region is CASSIPGSAPGTQYF. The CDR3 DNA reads TGTGCCAGTAGTATACCCGGATCGGCCCCAGGGACCCAGTACTTC. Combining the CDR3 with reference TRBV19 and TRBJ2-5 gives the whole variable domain DGGITQSPKYLFRKEGQNVTLSCEQNLNHDAMYWYRQDPGQGLRLIYYSQIVNDFQKGDIAEGYSVSREKKESFPLTVTSAQKNPTAFYLCASSIPGSAPGTQYFGPGTRLLVL.

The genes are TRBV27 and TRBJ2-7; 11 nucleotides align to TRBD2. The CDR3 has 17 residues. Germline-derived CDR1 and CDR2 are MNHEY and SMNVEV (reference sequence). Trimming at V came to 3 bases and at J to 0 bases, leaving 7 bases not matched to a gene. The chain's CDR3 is CASSLFMTSGASYEQYF. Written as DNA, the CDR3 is TGTGCCAGCAGTTTGTTTATGACTAGCGGGGCCTCCTACGAGCAGTACTTC.

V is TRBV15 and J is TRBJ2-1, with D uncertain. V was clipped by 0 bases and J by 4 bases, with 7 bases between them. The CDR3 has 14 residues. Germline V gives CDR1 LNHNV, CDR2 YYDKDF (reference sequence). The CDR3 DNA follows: TGTGCCACCAGCAGAGATACACTGTACAATGAGCAGTTCTTC. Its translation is CATSRDTLYNEQFF.

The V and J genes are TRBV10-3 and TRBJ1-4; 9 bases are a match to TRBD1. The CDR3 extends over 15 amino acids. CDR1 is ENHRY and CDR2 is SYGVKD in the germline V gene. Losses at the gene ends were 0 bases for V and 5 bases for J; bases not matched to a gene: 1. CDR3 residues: CAISESTGGNEKLFF. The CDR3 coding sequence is TGTGCCATCAGTGAGTCAACAGGGGGCAATGAAAAACTGTTTTTT.

The CDR3 loop reads CASSAIRGRNGEAFF. The CDR3 DNA reads TGTGCCAGCAGCGCCATTCGGGGGCGCAATGGTGAAGCTTTCTTT. The V call is TRBV11-2, the J call TRBJ1-1, with D possibly matching TRBD1 (6 bases). Trimming shortened V by 5 bases and J by 7 bases, and 20 bases separated the two germline ends. The CDR3 extends over 15 amino acids. CDR1 is SGHAT and CDR2 is FQNNGV in the germline V gene.

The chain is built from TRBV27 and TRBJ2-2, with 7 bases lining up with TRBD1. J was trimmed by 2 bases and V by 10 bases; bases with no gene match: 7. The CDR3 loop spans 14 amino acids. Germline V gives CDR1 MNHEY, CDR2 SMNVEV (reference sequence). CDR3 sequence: CATRGRGNTGELFF. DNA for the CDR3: TGTGCCACAAGGGGGCGAGGTAACACCGGGGAGCTGTTTTTT.

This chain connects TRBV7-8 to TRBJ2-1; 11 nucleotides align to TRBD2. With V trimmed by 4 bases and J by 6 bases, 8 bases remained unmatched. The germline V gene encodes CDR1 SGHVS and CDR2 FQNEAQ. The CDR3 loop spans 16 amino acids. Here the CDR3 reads CASSSYASGGSNEQFF. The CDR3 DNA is TGTGCCAGCAGCTCGTACGCTAGCGGGGGGTCCAATGAGCAGTTCTTC.

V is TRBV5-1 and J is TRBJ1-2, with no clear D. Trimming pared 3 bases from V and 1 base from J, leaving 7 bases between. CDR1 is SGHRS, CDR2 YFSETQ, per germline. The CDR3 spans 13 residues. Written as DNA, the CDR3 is TGCGCCAGCAGCTCGGACGGTAACTATGGCTACACCTTC. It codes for CASSSDGNYGYTF. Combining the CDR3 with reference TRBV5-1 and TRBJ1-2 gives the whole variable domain KAGVTQTPRYLIKTRGQQVTLSCSPISGHRSVSWYQQTPGQGLQFLFEYFSETQRNKGNFPGRFSGRQFSNSRSEMNVSTLELGDSALYLCASSSDGNYGYTFGSGTRLTVV.

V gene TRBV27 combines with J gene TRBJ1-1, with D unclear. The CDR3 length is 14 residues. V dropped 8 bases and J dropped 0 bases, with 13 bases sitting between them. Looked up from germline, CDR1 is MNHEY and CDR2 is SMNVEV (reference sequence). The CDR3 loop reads CASFRGDLNTEAFF. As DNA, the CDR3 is TGTGCCAGCTTTCGGGGAGATTTGAACACTGAAGCTTTCTTT.

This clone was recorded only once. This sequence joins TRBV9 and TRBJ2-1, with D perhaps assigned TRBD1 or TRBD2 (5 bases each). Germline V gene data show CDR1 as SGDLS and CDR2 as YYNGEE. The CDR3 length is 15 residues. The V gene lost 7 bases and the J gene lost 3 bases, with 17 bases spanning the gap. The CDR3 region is CASSLGELIYNEQFF. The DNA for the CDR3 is TGTGCCAGCTCATTAGGGGAGCTGATCTACAATGAGCAGTTCTTC.

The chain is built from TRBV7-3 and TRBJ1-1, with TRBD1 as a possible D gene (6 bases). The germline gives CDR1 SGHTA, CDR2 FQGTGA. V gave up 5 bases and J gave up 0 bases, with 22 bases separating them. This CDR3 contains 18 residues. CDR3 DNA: TGTGCCAGCAGCCCAAGGGGAGCAGGACAGCTTTTGAACACTGAAGCTTTCTTT. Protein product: CASSPRGAGQLLNTEAFF.

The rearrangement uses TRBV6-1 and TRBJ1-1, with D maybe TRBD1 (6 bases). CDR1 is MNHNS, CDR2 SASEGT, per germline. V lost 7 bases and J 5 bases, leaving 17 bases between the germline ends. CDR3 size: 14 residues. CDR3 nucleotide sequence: TGTGCCAGCACCGAATGGGGGCGGGGGACTGAAGCTTTCTTT. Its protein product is CASTEWGRGTEAFF.

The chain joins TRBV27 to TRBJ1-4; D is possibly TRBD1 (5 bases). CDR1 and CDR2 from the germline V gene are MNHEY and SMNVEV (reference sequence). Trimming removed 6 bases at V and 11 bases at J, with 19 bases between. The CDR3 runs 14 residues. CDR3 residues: CASRLSSGLGKLFF. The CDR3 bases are TGTGCCAGCAGACTCTCGTCAGGGTTGGGGAAACTGTTTTTT. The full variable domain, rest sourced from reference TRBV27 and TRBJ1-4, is EAQVTQNPRYLITVTGKKLTVTCSQNMNHEYMSWYRQDPGLGLRQIYYSMNVEVTDKGDVPEGYKVSRKEKRNFPLILESPSPNQTSLYFCASRLSSGLGKLFFGSGTQLSVL.

DNA of the CDR3: TGTGCCAGCAGCTTAATTGACGAGCAGTACTTC. It is translated as CASSLIDEQYF. The genes are TRBV7-9 and TRBJ2-7, with no clear D. Per germline, CDR1 SEHNR and CDR2 FQNEAQ (reference sequence). V lost 2 bases and J lost 5, with 4 bases in between. The CDR3 is made up of 11 amino acids.

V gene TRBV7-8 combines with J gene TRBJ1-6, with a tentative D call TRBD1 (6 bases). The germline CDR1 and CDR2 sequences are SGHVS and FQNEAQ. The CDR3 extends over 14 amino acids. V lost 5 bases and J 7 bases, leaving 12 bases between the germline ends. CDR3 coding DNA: TGTGCCAGCAGCACTGGACAGCCCAATTCACCCCTCCACTTT. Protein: CASSTGQPNSPLHF.

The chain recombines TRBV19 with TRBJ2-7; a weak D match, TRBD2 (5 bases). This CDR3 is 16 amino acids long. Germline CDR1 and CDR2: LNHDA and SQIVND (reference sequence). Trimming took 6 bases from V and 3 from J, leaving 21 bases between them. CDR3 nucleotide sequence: TGTGCCAGTAGCCGGGGATTGAGGCCAAGAGACTACGAGCAGTACTTC. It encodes CASSRGLRPRDYEQYF.

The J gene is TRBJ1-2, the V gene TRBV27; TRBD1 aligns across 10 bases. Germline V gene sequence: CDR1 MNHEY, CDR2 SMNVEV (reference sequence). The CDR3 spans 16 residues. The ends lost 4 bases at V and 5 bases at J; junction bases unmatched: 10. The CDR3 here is CASSSYSTGGAYGYTF. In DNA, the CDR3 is TGTGCCAGCAGTTCATACTCGACAGGGGGCGCGTATGGCTACACCTTC.